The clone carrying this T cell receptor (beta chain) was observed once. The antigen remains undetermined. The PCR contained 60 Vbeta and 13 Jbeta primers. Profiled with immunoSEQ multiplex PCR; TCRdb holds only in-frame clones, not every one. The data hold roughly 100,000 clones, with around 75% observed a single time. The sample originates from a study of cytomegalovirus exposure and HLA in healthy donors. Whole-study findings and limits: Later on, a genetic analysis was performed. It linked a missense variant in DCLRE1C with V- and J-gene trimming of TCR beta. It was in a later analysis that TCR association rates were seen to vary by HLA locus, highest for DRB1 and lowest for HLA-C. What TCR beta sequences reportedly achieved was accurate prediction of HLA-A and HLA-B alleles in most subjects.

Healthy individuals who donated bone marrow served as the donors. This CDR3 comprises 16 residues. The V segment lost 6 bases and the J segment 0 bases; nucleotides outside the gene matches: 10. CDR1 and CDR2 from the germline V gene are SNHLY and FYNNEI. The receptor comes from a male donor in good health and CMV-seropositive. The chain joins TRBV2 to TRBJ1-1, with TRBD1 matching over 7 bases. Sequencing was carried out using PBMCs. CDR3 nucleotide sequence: TGTGCCAGCAGCTACCGGGACAGAACACTGAACACTGAAGCTTTCTTT. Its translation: CASSYRDRTLNTEAFF.